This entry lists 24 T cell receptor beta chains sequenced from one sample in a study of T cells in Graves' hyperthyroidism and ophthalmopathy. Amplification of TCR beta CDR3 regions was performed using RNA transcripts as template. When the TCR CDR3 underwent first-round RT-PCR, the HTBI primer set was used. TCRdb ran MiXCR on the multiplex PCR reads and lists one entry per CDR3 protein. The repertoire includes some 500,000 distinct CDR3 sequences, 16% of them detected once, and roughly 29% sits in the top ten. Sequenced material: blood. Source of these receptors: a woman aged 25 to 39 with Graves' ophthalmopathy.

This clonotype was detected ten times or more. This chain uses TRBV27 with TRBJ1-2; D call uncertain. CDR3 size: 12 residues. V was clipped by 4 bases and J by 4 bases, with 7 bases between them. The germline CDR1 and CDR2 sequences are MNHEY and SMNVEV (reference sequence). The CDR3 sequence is CASSSIPYGYTF. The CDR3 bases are TGTGCCAGCAGTTCCATACCCTATGGCTACACCTTC.

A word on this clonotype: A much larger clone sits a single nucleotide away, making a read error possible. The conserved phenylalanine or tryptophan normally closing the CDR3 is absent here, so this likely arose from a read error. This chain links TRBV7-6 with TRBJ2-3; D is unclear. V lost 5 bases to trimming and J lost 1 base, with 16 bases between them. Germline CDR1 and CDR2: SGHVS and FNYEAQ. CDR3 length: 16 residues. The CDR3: CASSPSPSPGTDTQYL. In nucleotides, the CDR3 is TGTGCCAGCAGCCCGAGCCCAAGCCCTGGCACAGATACGCAGTATCTT.

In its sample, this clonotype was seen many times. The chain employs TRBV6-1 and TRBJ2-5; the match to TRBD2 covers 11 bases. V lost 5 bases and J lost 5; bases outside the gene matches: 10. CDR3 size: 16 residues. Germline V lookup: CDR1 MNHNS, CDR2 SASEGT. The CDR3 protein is CASSPGTSGHGETQYF. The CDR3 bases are TGTGCCAGCAGTCCCGGGACTAGCGGCCATGGGGAGACCCAGTACTTC.

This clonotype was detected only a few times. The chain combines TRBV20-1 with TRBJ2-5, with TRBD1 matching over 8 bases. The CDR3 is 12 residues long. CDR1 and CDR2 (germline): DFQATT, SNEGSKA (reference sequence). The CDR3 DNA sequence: TGCAGCCCGGGACAGGAATTAGGGGCCCAGTACTTC. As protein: CSPGQELGAQYF.

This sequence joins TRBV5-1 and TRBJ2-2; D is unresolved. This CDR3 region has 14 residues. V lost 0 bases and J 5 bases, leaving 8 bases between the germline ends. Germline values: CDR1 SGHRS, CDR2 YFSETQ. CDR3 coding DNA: TGCGCCAGCAGCTTGGGACTTCAAACCGGGGAGCTGTTTTTT. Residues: CASSLGLQTGELFF.

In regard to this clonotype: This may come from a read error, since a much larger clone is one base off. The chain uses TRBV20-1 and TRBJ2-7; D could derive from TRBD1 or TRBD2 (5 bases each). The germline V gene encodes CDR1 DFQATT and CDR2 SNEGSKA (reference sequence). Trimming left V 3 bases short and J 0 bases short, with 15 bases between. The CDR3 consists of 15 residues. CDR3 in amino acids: CSASLGRRSSYEQYF. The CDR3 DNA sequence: TGCAGTGCTAGTCTGGGGCGGAGGAGCTCCTACGAGCAGTACTTC.

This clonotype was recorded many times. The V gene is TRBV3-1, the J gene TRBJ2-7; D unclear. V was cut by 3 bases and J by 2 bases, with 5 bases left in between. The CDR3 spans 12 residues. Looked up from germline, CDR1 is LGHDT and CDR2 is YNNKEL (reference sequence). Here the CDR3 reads CASSQNTYEQYF. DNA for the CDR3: TGTGCCAGCAGCCAGAACACCTACGAGCAGTACTTC.

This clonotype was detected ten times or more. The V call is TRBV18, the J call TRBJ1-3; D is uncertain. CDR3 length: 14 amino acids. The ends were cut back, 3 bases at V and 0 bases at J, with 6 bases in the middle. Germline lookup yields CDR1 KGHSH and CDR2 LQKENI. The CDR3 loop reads CASSPAGSGNTIYF. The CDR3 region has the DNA TGTGCCAGCTCACCGGCAGGCTCTGGAAACACCATATATTTT.

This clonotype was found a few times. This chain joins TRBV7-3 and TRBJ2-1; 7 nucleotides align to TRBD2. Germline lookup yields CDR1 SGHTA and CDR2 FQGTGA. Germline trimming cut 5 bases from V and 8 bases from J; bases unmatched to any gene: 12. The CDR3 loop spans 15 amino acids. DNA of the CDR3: TGTGCCAGCAGCCCTACGAGCGGGATGAGGGATGAGCAGTTCTTC. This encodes CASSPTSGMRDEQFF.

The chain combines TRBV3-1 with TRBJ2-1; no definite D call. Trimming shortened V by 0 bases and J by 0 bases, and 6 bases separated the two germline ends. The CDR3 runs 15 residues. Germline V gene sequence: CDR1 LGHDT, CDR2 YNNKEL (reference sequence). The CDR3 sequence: CASSQEHFSYNEQFF. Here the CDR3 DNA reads TGTGCCAGCAGCCAAGAGCACTTCTCCTACAATGAGCAGTTCTTC.

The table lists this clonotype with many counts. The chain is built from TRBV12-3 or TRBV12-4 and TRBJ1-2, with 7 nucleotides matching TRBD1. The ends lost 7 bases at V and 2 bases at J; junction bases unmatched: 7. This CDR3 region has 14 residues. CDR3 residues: CASTCGTENYGYTF. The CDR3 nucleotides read TGTGCCAGCACTTGCGGGACAGAGAACTATGGCTACACCTTC.

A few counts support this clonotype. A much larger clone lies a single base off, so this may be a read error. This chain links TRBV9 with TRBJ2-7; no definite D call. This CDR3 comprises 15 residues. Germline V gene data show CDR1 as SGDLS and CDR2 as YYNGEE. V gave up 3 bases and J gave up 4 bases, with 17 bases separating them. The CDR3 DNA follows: TGTGCCAGCAGCGCAGCAGCCACCGCTAGGTACGAGCAGTACTTC. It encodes CASSAAATARYEQYF.

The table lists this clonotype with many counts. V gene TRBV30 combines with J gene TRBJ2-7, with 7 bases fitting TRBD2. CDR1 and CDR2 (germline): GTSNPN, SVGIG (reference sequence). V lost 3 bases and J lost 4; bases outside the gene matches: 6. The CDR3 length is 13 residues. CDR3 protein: CAWSELARYEQYF. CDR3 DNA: TGTGCCTGGAGCGAACTAGCGCGGTACGAGCAGTACTTC.

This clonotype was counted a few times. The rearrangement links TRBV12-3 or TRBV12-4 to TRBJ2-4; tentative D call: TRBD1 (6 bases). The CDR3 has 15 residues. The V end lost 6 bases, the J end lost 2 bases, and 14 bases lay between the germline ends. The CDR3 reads CASSPQGLTKNIQYF. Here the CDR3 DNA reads TGTGCCAGCAGCCCCCAGGGGCTGACCAAAAACATTCAGTACTTC.

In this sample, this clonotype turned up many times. The CDR3 coding sequence is TGTGCCAGCAGCGTTGGATCAGGGGGATGGACTGAAGCTTTCTTT. It yields the protein CASSVGSGGWTEAFF. The genes are TRBV6-1 and TRBJ1-1, with 7 bases aligning to TRBD1. The trim removed 6 bases at V and 5 bases at J, leaving 12 bases unmatched. Germline V gene lookup returns CDR1 MNHNS and CDR2 SASEGT. CDR3 length equals 15 residues.

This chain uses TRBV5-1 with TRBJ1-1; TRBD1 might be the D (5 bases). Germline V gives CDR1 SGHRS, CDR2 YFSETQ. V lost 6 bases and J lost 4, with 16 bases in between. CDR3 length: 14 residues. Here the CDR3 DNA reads TGCGCCAGCACCCTATCGTCGGGGGGCACTGAAGCTTTCTTT. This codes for CASTLSSGGTEAFF.

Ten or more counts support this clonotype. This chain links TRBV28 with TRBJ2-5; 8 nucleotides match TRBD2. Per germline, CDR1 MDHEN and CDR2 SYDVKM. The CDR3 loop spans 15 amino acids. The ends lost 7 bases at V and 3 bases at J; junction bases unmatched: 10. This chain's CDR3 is CASILTSGSKETQYF. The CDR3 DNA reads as TGTGCCAGCATCCTTACAAGCGGGAGTAAAGAGACCCAGTACTTC.

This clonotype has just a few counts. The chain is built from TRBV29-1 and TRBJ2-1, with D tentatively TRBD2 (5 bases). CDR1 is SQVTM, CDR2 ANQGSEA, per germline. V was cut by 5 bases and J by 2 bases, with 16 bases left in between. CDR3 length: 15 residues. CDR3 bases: TGCAGCGTTCCTCTATCGTGGAGGACCTACAATGAGCAGTTCTTC. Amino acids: CSVPLSWRTYNEQFF.

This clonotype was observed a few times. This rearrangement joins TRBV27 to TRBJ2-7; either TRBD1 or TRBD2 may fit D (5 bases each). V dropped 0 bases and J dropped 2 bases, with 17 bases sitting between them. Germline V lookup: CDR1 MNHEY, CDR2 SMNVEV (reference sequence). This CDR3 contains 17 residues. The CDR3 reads CASSLSLPGAGTYEQYF. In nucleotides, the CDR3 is TGTGCCAGCAGTTTATCCCTCCCCGGGGCAGGGACCTACGAGCAGTACTTC.

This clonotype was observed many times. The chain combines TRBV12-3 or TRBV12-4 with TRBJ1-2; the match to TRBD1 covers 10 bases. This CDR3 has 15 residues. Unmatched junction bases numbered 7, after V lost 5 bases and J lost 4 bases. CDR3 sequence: CASSPRGQGIYGYTF. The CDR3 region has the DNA TGTGCCAGCAGTCCAAGGGGACAGGGGATCTATGGCTACACCTTC.

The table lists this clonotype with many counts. In DNA, the CDR3 is TGTGCCAGCAGCTTAGATTCGGGTCTAGCGGGAGTGTTTAATGAGCAGTTCTTC. This encodes CASSLDSGLAGVFNEQFF. This sequence joins TRBV11-2 and TRBJ2-1; 10 bases fit TRBD2. Germline V lookup: CDR1 SGHAT, CDR2 FQNNGV. CDR3 size: 18 residues. V shed 0 bases, J shed 7 bases, and the junction held 12 bases outside the gene matches.

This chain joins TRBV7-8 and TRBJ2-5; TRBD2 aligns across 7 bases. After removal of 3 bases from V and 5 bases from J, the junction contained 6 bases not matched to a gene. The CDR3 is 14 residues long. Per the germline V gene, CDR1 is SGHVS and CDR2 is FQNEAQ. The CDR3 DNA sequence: TGTGCCAGCAGCTTCGGCGGGAGCGGGGAGACCCAGTACTTC. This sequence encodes CASSFGGSGETQYF.

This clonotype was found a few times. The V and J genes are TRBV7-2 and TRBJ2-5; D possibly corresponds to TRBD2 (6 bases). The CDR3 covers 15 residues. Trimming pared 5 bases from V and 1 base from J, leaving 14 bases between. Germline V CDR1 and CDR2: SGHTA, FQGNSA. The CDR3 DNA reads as TGTGCCAGCAGCCAAGTTACTAGCCTCCAAGAGACCCAGTACTTC. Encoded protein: CASSQVTSLQETQYF.

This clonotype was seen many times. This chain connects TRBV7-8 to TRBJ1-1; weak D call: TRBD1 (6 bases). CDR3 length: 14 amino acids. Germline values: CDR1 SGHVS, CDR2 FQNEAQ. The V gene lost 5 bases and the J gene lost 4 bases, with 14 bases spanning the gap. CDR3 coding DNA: TGTGCCAGCAGCCCACGACCCAGGGGCACTGAAGCTTTCTTT. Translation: CASSPRPRGTEAFF. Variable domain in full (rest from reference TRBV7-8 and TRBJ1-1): GAGVSQSPRYKVAKRGQDVALRCDPISGHVSLFWYQQALGQGPEFLTYFQNEAQLDKSGLPSDRFFAERPEGSVSTLKIQRTQQEDSAVYLCASSPRPRGTEAFFGQGTRLTVV.